This T cell receptor (beta chain) was documented in a study of cytomegalovirus exposure and HLA in healthy donors (dated by TCRdb to 2016 to 2017). For context, the study as a whole: In an earlier analysis of 550 to 750 of the donors, 276 Gb of sequence data and 100 million or so unique TCR beta sequences from about 179 million T cells were reported. Roughly 320 gigabases of sequencing data and tens of millions of unique TCR sequences made up an early release that covered approximately 620 HLA-typed donors. Of the roughly 400 genotyped donors, approximately 80% fell in the genetic ancestry cluster associated with self-reported Caucasian donors. The study aimed to test whether signatures of past pathogen exposure could be identified by cataloging public T cell receptors. The study profiled the T cell repertoires of about 640 subjects by immunosequencing and related them to cytomegalovirus serostatus. In addition to the first cohort of 666 subjects, a separate validation cohort of 130 or so different subjects was used. The study combined high-throughput TCR immunosequencing, statistical association of individual TCRs with disease status, and machine learning to predict cytomegalovirus infection status. A later analysis re-examined previously published TCR beta repertoires from more than 550 donors and added high-resolution HLA genotyping to investigate patterns of TCR occurrence. Rather than drawing on any new phenotypic data, the later analysis identified candidate immune exposures from TCR beta sequences and the way those sequences occurred across donors. An earlier analysis of fewer than 750 of the donors used high-throughput TCR beta sequencing to judge whether each TCR beta V gene segment behaved as functional or pseudogenic. Donor age, sex, ethnicity and CMV serostatus were collected together with the repertoire data. Genome-wide SNP genotypes for about 55% of the roughly 670 donors were used in a later genetic analysis, which treated that subset as a discovery cohort. Every discovery cohort repertoire had been produced on one sequencing platform. Class I and class II HLA loci were covered by the typing at four-digit resolution. Typing coverage varied by locus: about 629-640 donors for A, B, C, DRB1 and DQB1; under 550 for DQA1; more than 600 for DPA1; 450 to 480 for DPB1. Roughly 5 DR-DQ haplotypes were treated as single units for association and clustering because of strong linkage in the cohort. On average, around 200,000 unique TCR beta nucleotide sequences were sequenced per donor among 300 to 500 genotyped donors of the cohort, with roughly 18% of those sequences being non-productive. The full study reports these points: Because counts were too low, seventeen rarely observed V segments, including chromosome 9 orphons, were excluded from the earlier analysis of some 540 of the donors. The only immune exposure information available for the cohort was CMV serostatus. Compared with equally common non-associated chains, HLA-associated TCR beta chains in a later analysis were more clonally expanded and had lower generation probabilities. In the study, about 150 TCR beta chains were listed as associated with cytomegalovirus. An earlier analysis of approximately 540 of the donors showed that most TCR beta V segments appeared in productive rearrangements either about 87% or about 30% of the time, which broadly matched IMGT annotations. V-gene and J-gene trimming of TCR beta chains was associated with a missense DCLRE1C variant in a later genetic analysis, and the association was replicated in an independent cohort. In vitro tests confirmed that a few of the cytomegalovirus-associated TCR beta chains recognize cytomegalovirus antigens. Presence/absence analyses assumed roughly uniform sequencing depth across donors, an assumption that may not hold. HLA typing was unavailable for some donors at each locus, so association tests used only the typed subset. A cluster of highly shared sequence variants was judged likely to represent a technical artifact of the sequencing pipeline. The authors suggested that the approach could potentially be extended to other disease states and immunological phenotypes. This cohort had only TCR beta chains sequenced, and the lack of alpha or paired-chain data limited which features could be detected. When HLA alleles, especially DR and DQ, strongly co-occurred, TCR associations were difficult to assign to individual alleles. The classifier was reported to diagnose cytomegalovirus status with high specificity and sensitivity in both the original and validation cohorts. A later analysis found that most CMV-associated TCR beta chains appeared HLA-restricted, with HLA associations seemingly driven largely by CMV exposure. Linkage disequilibrium might explain the correlated functional status among segregating V segments, but an unknown experimental factor could not be ruled out. A later genetic analysis reported fewer N-insertions in productive TCRs among donors in an Asian-associated ancestry cluster than the roughly 670-donor mean. While some public TCRs were present in many individuals, most TCR sequences turned up only very rarely across donors. A later analysis associated 16,951 TCR beta sequences with specific HLA alleles at a false discovery rate of 0.05. A later analysis found that TCR association rates varied across HLA loci, with DRB1 alleles showing the most associated TCRs and HLA-C alleles the fewest. A further reported finding was that TCR beta sequences accurately predicted the HLA-A and HLA-B alleles for most subjects in the first cohort. Because the 87-base-pair reads could not distinguish some IMGT-functional V segments, including TRBV6-2 and TRBV6-3, those segments were excluded. A later analysis reported that several top co-occurrence clusters appeared linked to parvovirus B19, influenza, CMV and Epstein-Barr virus.

The cohort consisted of some 670 healthy bone marrow donors. At the time of sampling, every cohort member was nominally healthy, though immune exposures that went unrecorded were likely present. The donor tested CMV seronegative, placing the donor among the 350 or so seronegative members of the cohort. A peripheral blood sample was collected from each donor, and TCR beta sequencing was performed on peripheral blood mononuclear cells. The Qiagen DNeasy Blood Extraction Kit was used to extract genomic DNA from the blood cell samples. V is cut by 4 bases and J by 6 bases, and the space between the germline ends is 12 bases. The CDR3 numbers 13 residues from cysteine through phenylalanine. The retained sequence is limited to the CDR3, 39 bases, with the frame set at the first base. CDR1 and CDR2, per the germline V gene (reference sequence), are GTSNPN and SVGIG. Notes on this clone: What antigen it recognizes has not been identified. It has no much larger one-base neighbor in the sample; base qualities were not kept.

Library preparation used the immunoSEQ multiplex PCR assay. For the multiplex PCR, a mixture combining 60 forward primers for TCR Vbeta segments and 13 reverse primers for TCR Jbeta segments was used. The CDR3 region of rearranged TCR beta genes was amplified from genomic DNA with a multiplex PCR assay. Amplified TCR beta libraries were sequenced as 87-base-pair reads on the Illumina HiSeq System. Per the authors' processing: A later analysis tallied 75 million to 95 million unique TCR beta chains across the 666 repertoires, and about 10 million of those chains were shared by two or more donors. Raw reads were error-corrected and collapsed into unique sequences with a nearest-neighbor algorithm that merged closely related sequences to remove PCR and sequencing errors. Alignment of CDR3 sequences to IMGT reference sequences was used to assign V, D and J gene segments. For a sequence to be retained, a match of at least six nucleotides was required to both a V gene segment and a J gene segment. Rearrangements were classified as productive when the CDR3 lacked stop codons and remained in frame with V and J, and all other rearrangements were classified as non-productive. Following IMGT convention, CDR3 was defined as the stretch from the second conserved V-encoded cysteine to the conserved J-encoded phenylalanine. The earlier analysis of some 540 of the donors excluded any sequence lacking an unambiguous match to a single V gene segment. In an earlier analysis of several hundred of the donors, V segments were called functional above 56.7% productive rearrangements and were called segregating when the between-donor standard deviation exceeded 5%. To diagnose cytomegalovirus status from the catalog of TCR beta chain sequences, a statistical classification framework was built. In a later analysis, TCR nucleotide sequences were compared against IMGT/GENE-DB human TR gene sequences so that V and J genes could be assigned. A later analysis assigned CDR3 sequences and most-parsimonious VDJ recombination scenarios with the TCRdist pipeline. In a later analysis, every TCR beta chain was defined by the combination of its CDR3 amino acid sequence and its V-gene family, and reads without a unique V-gene family were dropped. A later analysis removed nearly 600 highly shared, low-generation-probability nucleotide sequences to deal with suspected cross-contamination and a sequencing artifact. For each public chain, a later analysis derived a clonal expansion index from normalized ranks of inferred template counts within each repertoire. A later analysis computed generation probabilities with a VDJ recombination model fitted to out-of-frame rearrangements, and checked the results against IGoR. In a later analysis, TCR-TCR, TCR-HLA and TCR-CMV co-occurrence was scored with hypergeometric tests, and a repertoire-size bias correction was applied to TCR pairs. A later analysis estimated false discovery rates by permuting HLA or CMV assignments 20 times. In a later analysis, co-occurring TCRs were grouped using DBSCAN, with TCRdist sequence similarity added in when clustering inside HLA-allele-positive subsets. Repertoires with fewer than 30,000 or more than 120,000 public chains were left out of co-occurrence clustering, as were five repertoires with anomalous nucleotide sharing. Held by TCRdb, this immuneACCESS table contains in-frame sequences only and omits some clones. Under half of the omission traces to an unresolved V gene where checked; the cause of the rest is unknown. Clone size and V and J calls were adopted from that table, with D and trimming inferred from the DNA. The sample records 200,000 to 300,000 clones, around 78% of which are singletons. The ten largest account for about 0.47% of the sample.

This receptor chain uses TRBV30 and TRBJ1-4, and the D gene may be TRBD1, 5 bases matching. Sequencing input: PBMCs. This receptor was identified in a boy between 10 and 17 years old in good health and CMV-seronegative. The sequenced DNA: TGTGCCTGGATTGGGAGGGGACATGAAAAACTGTTTTTT. This codes for CAWIGRGHEKLFF. The full variable domain, completed from the reference TRBV30 and TRBJ1-4 proteins outside the CDR3, reads SQTIHQWPATLVQPVGSPLSLECTVEGTSNPNLYWYRQAAGRGLQLLFYSVGIGQISSEVPQNLSASRPQDRQFILSSKKLLLSDSGFYLCAWIGRGHEKLFFGSGTQLSVL.